This TCR beta chain came from a study of T cell responses to AZD1222 COVID-19 vaccine. Study observations and caveats: Baseline serostatus was positive in only a handful of AZD1222 recipients. White British donors predominated, females outnumbered males, and clonal diversity was possibly underestimated. Nearly half of the spike-specific TCRs reportedly recognize variant regions that carry no mutations.

The study pooled second doses at about 4 or about 12 weeks. TCRdb's copy holds only in-frame clones and misses some; the assay was immunoSEQ multiplex PCR. Among approximately 150,000 clones listed, around nine tenths were seen once. Turning to this clone: Its antigen is unknown.

The V and J ends lost 6 bases and 0 bases respectively, with 9 bases between them. Germline lookup yields CDR1 MNHEY and CDR2 SVGAGI. The CDR3 is 15 amino acids. The clonotype comes from an adult who received the AZD1222 COVID-19 vaccine. Source: peripheral blood, taken 28 days after the second AZD1222 dose. The chain uses TRBV6-5 and TRBJ2-6; D gene uncertain. CDR3: CASSPGDSGANVLTF. The CDR3 DNA reads TGTGCCAGCAGCCCAGGAGACTCTGGGGCCAACGTCCTGACTTTC.